The rows below give T cell receptor beta chains drawn from one sample of a study of regulatory T cells in long-lasting Graves disease. TCRdb passed the multiplex PCR reads through MiXCR, listing each CDR3 protein once. The sample lists 360,000 or so distinct CDR3 sequences; around 15% were seen once. This sample was shared with a second study, whose subject was T cells in Graves' hyperthyroidism and ophthalmopathy.

This sample comprised peripheral blood mononuclear cells (PBMCs), obtained at new diagnosis, from a patient treated with antithyroid drugs. Receptor source: a woman under 30 with Graves disease. The CDR3 runs from the conserved cysteine through the conserved F or W. The D gene is left open where the match is weak. Clone size is shown for a subset of rows, as once, few, many or a class of expanded clone.

clone size | J gene | V gene | D gene | CDR3 DNA | CDR3 protein
many | TRBJ1-1 | TRBV30 | - | TGTGCCTGGATGGATCCCGGGGGCAGGCGATCAGCTTTCTTT | CAWMDPGGRRSAFF
many | TRBJ1-2 | TRBV12-3/TRBV12-4 | - | TGTGCCAGCAGTAGACAGGTCCTAGAAGGCTACACCTTC | CASSRQVLEGYTF
few | TRBJ1-1 | TRBV7-9 | - | TGTGCCAGCAGCTTAGTGGCGTGGGGTGCCAACACTGAAGCTTTCTTT | CASSLVAWGANTEAFF
- | TRBJ2-1 | TRBV10-3 | - | TGTGCCATCAGTGAACCGGACGGGGGCGTAGCGGACAATGAGCAGTTCTTC | CAISEPDGGVADNEQFF
many | TRBJ2-3 | TRBV30 | TRBD2 | TGTGCCTGGAGTGTGGCTAGCGGGGGGGGGACGCAGTATTTT | CAWSVASGGGTQYF
- | TRBJ1-3 | TRBV29-1 | - | TGCAGCGTGTGGGGCCCCTCTGGAAACACCATATATTTT | CSVWGPSGNTIYF
many | TRBJ2-1 | TRBV5-1 | - | TGTGCCAGCAGCTTAGGAGGATTTTCCTACAATGAGCAGTTCTTC | CASSLGGFSYNEQFF
many | TRBJ1-6 | TRBV7-2 | - | TGTGCCAGCAGCTTAAGCGGGAATTCACCCCTCCACTTT | CASSLSGNSPLHF
- | TRBJ1-5 | TRBV7-7 | TRBD1 | TGTGCTAGCAGCTTAGGGCCCAAAGGGGGCCGGATCGACCATAGCAATCAGCCCCAGCATTTT | CASSLGPKGGRIDHSNQPQHF
many | TRBJ1-1 | TRBV30 | TRBD1 | TGTGCCTGGACCCGACAGGGGGGCACTGAAGCTTTCTTT | CAWTRQGGTEAFF
many | TRBJ1-1 | TRBV4-2 | - | TGTGCCAGCAGCCAAGGCAGAGGATGGAACACTGAAGCTTTCTTT | CASSQGRGWNTEAFF
- | TRBJ2-4 | TRBV6-1 | TRBD1 | TGTGCCAGTGGGACAGCCGAATTAGCCAAAAACATTCAGTACTTC | CASGTAELAKNIQYF
- | TRBJ1-1 | TRBV19 | - | TGTGCCAGTAGTCCCTCGGGGGTATTGAACACTGAAGCTTTCTTT | CASSPSGVLNTEAFF
few | TRBJ1-6 | TRBV7-3 | - | TGTGCCAGCCCCATGCCCACACCCCTCCACTTT | CASPMPTPLHF
many | TRBJ2-3 | TRBV13 | TRBD2 | TGTGCCAGCAGCCGAGCGGGAGTTAGCACAGATACGCAGTATTTT | CASSRAGVSTDTQYF
- | TRBJ2-2 | TRBV9 | - | TGTGCCAGCAGCGGCAAGGGTATTTCGACCGGGGAGCTGTTTTTT | CASSGKGISTGELFF
- | TRBJ1-2 | TRBV28 | - | TGTGCCAGCAGCCCTGGGATTAACCATGGCTACACCTTC | CASSPGINHGYTF
many | TRBJ1-1 | TRBV30 | TRBD1 | TGTGCCTGGAGGGAGAAGGGGGCGAACACTGAAGCTTTCTTT | CAWREKGANTEAFF
few | TRBJ2-1 | TRBV10-3 | - | TGTGCCATCAGTGGGGTAGGGAGCGGGTCCTACAATGAGCAGTTCTTC | CAISGVGSGSYNEQFF
- | TRBJ1-5 | TRBV19 | - | TGTGCCAGTAGTATAAGGGGGGCCGATAGCAATCAGCCCCAGCATTTT | CASSIRGADSNQPQHF
many | TRBJ2-1 | TRBV18 | - | TGTGCCAGCTCACCACGTGTCTGGGGCGGGTACAATGAGCAGTTCTTC | CASSPRVWGGYNEQFF